The next 30 T cell receptor beta chains were all read from a single sample in a study of OX40 agonist ivuxolimab in advanced cancers. TCRdb's copy holds only in-frame clones and misses some; the assay was immunoSEQ multiplex PCR. In the table there are about 75,000 clones, roughly 90% of which are singletons. The sequencing here drew on CD4+ or CD8+ T cells sorted from blood, taken in a trial of the OX40 agonist ivuxolimab. The receptors derive from an adult with an advanced solid tumor such as melanoma, head and neck, liver or kidney cancer.

The V gene is TRBV10-3, the J gene TRBJ2-1; D uncertain. CDR1 and CDR2 (germline): ENHRY, SYGVKD. The V end lost 11 bases, the J end lost 4 bases, and 15 bases lay between the germline ends. This CDR3 has 13 amino acids. The DNA of the CDR3 is TGTGCCGCCCAACGGACCAAGTACAATGAGCAGTTCTTC. It specifies CAAQRTKYNEQFF.

This chain connects TRBV7-9 to TRBJ2-1; 7 positions agree with TRBD2. CDR1 is SEHNR and CDR2 is FQNEAQ in the germline V gene (reference sequence). The CDR3 consists of 15 residues. The V segment lost 2 bases and the J segment 8 bases; nucleotides outside the gene matches: 9. DNA for the CDR3: TGTGCCAGCAGCTTAATTCAGGCTGGGAGGGATGAGCAGTTCTTC. Its translation is CASSLIQAGRDEQFF. The full variable domain, in which reference TRBV7-9 and TRBJ2-1 provide the parts outside the CDR3, is DTGVSQNPRHKITKRGQNVTFRCDPISEHNRLYWYRQTLGQGPEFLTYFQNEAQLEKSRLLSDRFSAERPKGSFSTLEIQRTEQGDSAMYLCASSLIQAGRDEQFFGPGTRLTVL.

A few counts support this clone. The CDR3 DNA reads as TGTGCCAGCAGCTTAGCGGGAGACTACACCGGGGAGCTGTTTTTT. Translated: CASSLAGDYTGELFF. This sequence joins TRBV7-8 and TRBJ2-2, with D perhaps matching TRBD2 (5 bases). This CDR3 has 15 amino acids. V gave up 0 bases and J gave up 3 bases, with 8 bases separating them. Looked up from germline, CDR1 is SGHVS and CDR2 is FQNEAQ.

The gene calls are TRBV18 and TRBJ2-3, with 7 nucleotides matching TRBD1. The CDR3 is 14 amino acids. J was trimmed by 6 bases and V by 2 bases; bases with no gene match: 5. The V gene's germline CDR1 is KGHSH and CDR2 LQKENI. The CDR3 is CASSPSTGMDTQYF. In DNA form, the CDR3 reads TGTGCCAGCTCACCATCGACAGGGATGGATACGCAGTATTTT.

The rearrangement links TRBV4-2 to TRBJ2-5; 8 bases fit TRBD2. Germline lookup yields CDR1 LGHNA and CDR2 YNFKEQ. With V trimmed by 5 bases and J by 5 bases, 7 bases remained unmatched. This CDR3 contains 14 residues. The CDR3 DNA follows: TGTGCCAGCAGCTACGGGAGGGCTGGGGAGACCCAGTACTTC. Translated, it gives CASSYGRAGETQYF.

This clone was found once. This chain's CDR3 is CASSDSQDKARVMNTEAFF. CDR3 DNA: TGTGCCAGCAGTGACTCCCAGGACAAAGCTAGAGTTATGAACACTGAAGCTTTCTTT. The chain couples TRBV6-4 to TRBJ1-1, with D maybe TRBD1 (5 bases). Trimming took 0 bases from V and 0 from J, leaving 20 bases between them. Germline V CDR1 and CDR2: MRHNA, SNTAGT. The CDR3 runs 19 residues.

The chain employs TRBV2 and TRBJ2-3; 7 bases map to TRBD2. CDR1 is SNHLY and CDR2 is FYNNEI in the germline V gene. With 4 bases clipped from V and 5 bases from J, the junction kept 3 bases outside the gene matches. CDR3 length: 13 residues. The CDR3, as DNA: TGTGCCAGCAGTGTAACGGGGGGAGATACGCAGTATTTT. Amino acid sequence: CASSVTGGDTQYF.

Only one count was recorded for this clone. The V call is TRBV11-3, the J call TRBJ2-1; D not certain. The CDR3 sequence is 15 residues long. The V end was cut by 1 base, the J end by 8 bases, with 15 bases between. The germline CDR1 and CDR2 sequences are SGHNT and YENEEA. DNA of the CDR3: TGTGCCAGCAGCTTAGGCTCTGTAGGGATCGATGAGCAGTTCTTC. Protein sequence: CASSLGSVGIDEQFF.

The V call is TRBV19, the J call TRBJ2-1, with 13 bases identical to TRBD2. Germline V gives CDR1 LNHDA, CDR2 SQIVND (reference sequence). The CDR3 consists of 15 residues. Losses at the gene ends were 7 bases for V and 8 bases for J; bases not matched to a gene: 8. CDR3 loop: CASTRTSGSLDEQFF. The CDR3 DNA sequence: TGTGCCAGTACCAGGACTAGCGGGAGCCTAGATGAGCAGTTCTTC.

The V and J genes are TRBV27 and TRBJ1-1; D is ambiguous. The ends were cut back, 6 bases at V and 0 bases at J, with 8 bases in the middle. This CDR3 comprises 13 residues. Germline values: CDR1 MNHEY, CDR2 SMNVEV (reference sequence). CDR3 sequence reads: CASRPDLNTEAFF. CDR3 DNA: TGTGCCAGCAGACCAGACTTGAACACTGAAGCTTTCTTT.

The chain combines TRBV19 with TRBJ1-4, with a tentative D call TRBD1 (5 bases). CDR1 LNHDA and CDR2 SQIVND come from the germline V gene (reference sequence). Deletions cut 5 bases from V and 0 bases from J, with 10 bases between. The CDR3 runs to 15 residues. The CDR3: CASSWDSATNEKLFF. In DNA, the CDR3 is TGTGCCAGTAGTTGGGACTCTGCAACTAATGAAAAACTGTTTTTT.

The chain links TRBV10-2 to TRBJ1-1; 7 bases align to TRBD1. This CDR3 spans 13 amino acids. Germline V gene lookup returns CDR1 WSHSY and CDR2 SAAADI. V lost 5 bases and J lost 5; bases outside the gene matches: 5. CDR3 amino acids: CASSFTGDTEAFF. In DNA, the CDR3 is TGCGCCAGCAGTTTCACAGGGGATACTGAAGCTTTCTTT.

The chain links TRBV5-1 to TRBJ2-1; TRBD1 aligns across 8 bases. CDR1 and CDR2 (germline): SGHRS, YFSETQ. V gave up 4 bases and J gave up 2 bases; unmatched junction bases: 11. The CDR3 loop spans 17 amino acids. CDR3: CASSTDRALLAYNEQFF. CDR3 DNA sequence: TGCGCCAGCAGCACGGACAGGGCGCTTCTAGCCTACAATGAGCAGTTCTTC. Using reference TRBV5-1 and TRBJ2-1 for the parts outside the CDR3, the full variable domain is KAGVTQTPRYLIKTRGQQVTLSCSPISGHRSVSWYQQTPGQGLQFLFEYFSETQRNKGNFPGRFSGRQFSNSRSEMNVSTLELGDSALYLCASSTDRALLAYNEQFFGPGTRLTVL.

The genes are TRBV28 and TRBJ2-4; D is possibly TRBD2 (5 bases). Germline CDR1 reads MDHEN; CDR2 reads SYDVKM. The CDR3 covers 12 residues. V was trimmed by 4 bases and J by 15 bases, leaving 16 bases between them. CDR3 loop: CASSSGGLIRYF. The CDR3 DNA follows: TGTGCCAGCAGTTCAGGAGGCCTAATTAGGTACTTC. Based on the CDR3 plus reference TRBV28 and TRBJ2-4, the full variable domain is DVKVTQSSRYLVKRTGEKVFLECVQDMDHENMFWYRQDPGLGLRLIYFSYDVKMKEKGDIPEGYSVSREKKERFSLILESASTNQTSMYLCASSSGGLIRYFGAGTRLSVL.

This rearrangement joins TRBV27 to TRBJ1-2, with 7 bases identical to TRBD1. The CDR3 is 15 residues long. The germline V gene encodes CDR1 MNHEY and CDR2 SMNVEV (reference sequence). Losses at the gene ends were 2 bases for V and 6 bases for J; bases not matched to a gene: 9. The CDR3 is CASSLTLTGENGYTF. As DNA, the CDR3 is TGTGCCAGCAGTTTAACCCTCACAGGGGAGAATGGCTACACCTTC.

This clone was seen a handful of times. The chain joins TRBV7-9 to TRBJ2-7; 9 bases line up with TRBD1. Losses at the gene ends were 5 bases for V and 7 bases for J; bases not matched to a gene: 9. Germline-derived CDR1 and CDR2 are SEHNR and FQNEAQ (reference sequence). The CDR3 has 14 residues. This CDR3 reads CASSNRDRVREQYF. The CDR3 bases are TGTGCCAGCAGCAACCGGGACAGGGTGAGGGAGCAGTACTTC.

CDR3 DNA: TGCGCCAGCAGCTTGGGAAGGGGGCGAGGAGGAAACACCATATATTTT. This translates into CASSLGRGRGGNTIYF. V and J are TRBV5-1 and TRBJ1-3; 7 bases are a match to TRBD1. With 0 bases clipped from V and 4 bases from J, the junction kept 7 bases outside the gene matches. The CDR3 has 16 amino acids. Germline assignment: CDR1 SGHRS and CDR2 YFSETQ.

This clone was recorded only once. The rearrangement uses TRBV27 and TRBJ1-6; the D gene is possibly TRBD1 (5 bases). V was clipped by 4 bases and J by 8 bases, with 15 bases between them. The CDR3 consists of 15 residues. CDR1 and CDR2 from the germline V gene are MNHEY and SMNVEV (reference sequence). CDR3 DNA sequence: TGTGCCAGCAGTTCCCGTCAGGGAACGCATTCACCCCTCCACTTT. The encoded protein is CASSSRQGTHSPLHF.

The chain's CDR3 is CASSPTETQYF. The CDR3 DNA sequence: TGTGCCAGCAGCCCCACGGAGACCCAGTACTTC. The rearrangement joins TRBV7-8 to TRBJ2-5; no clear D. CDR1 SGHVS and CDR2 FQNEAQ come from the germline V gene. V was cut by 5 bases and J by 5 bases, with 6 bases left in between. CDR3 length: 11 amino acids.

The chain uses TRBV5-1 and TRBJ2-3, with 8 bases matching TRBD2. V was clipped by 9 bases and J by 3 bases; unmatched bases: 3. Germline V CDR1 and CDR2: SGHRS, YFSETQ. CDR3 length: 12 residues. CDR3 sequence: CATREGTDTQYF. Written as DNA, the CDR3 is TGCGCCACCCGGGAGGGAACAGATACGCAGTATTTT.

The chain uses TRBV5-8 and TRBJ1-1, with D perhaps matching TRBD1 (5 bases). The CDR3 is 15 residues long. The V gene's germline CDR1 is SGHTS and CDR2 YDEGEE. Trimming took 0 bases from V and 1 from J, leaving 10 bases between them. The CDR3 bases are TGTGCCAGCAGCTTGGCCGGGACGGCGAACACTGAAGCTTTCTTT. This gives the protein CASSLAGTANTEAFF.

The J gene is TRBJ2-3, the V gene TRBV4-2, with D possibly being TRBD2 (6 bases). The V and J ends lost 1 base and 3 bases respectively, with 11 bases between them. Germline V CDR1 and CDR2: LGHNA, YNFKEQ. The CDR3 loop spans 15 amino acids. For the CDR3, the DNA is TGTGCCAGCAGCCAAGTCGGGAGAGGTACAGATACGCAGTATTTT. Translating it yields CASSQVGRGTDTQYF.

This chain joins TRBV19 and TRBJ2-1; 11 nucleotides agree with TRBD2. The J segment lost 3 bases and the V segment lost 3 bases, leaving 4 bases of the junction unmatched. CDR1 and CDR2 from the germline V gene are LNHDA and SQIVND (reference sequence). There are 16 residues in the CDR3. CDR3 bases: TGTGCCAGTAGTATGTCCCTAGCGGGAGGCTACAATGAGCAGTTCTTC. This translates into CASSMSLAGGYNEQFF.

CDR3 protein: CASSPTTTLEETQYF. The CDR3 DNA is TGTGCCAGCAGTCCAACGACGACCTTGGAGGAGACCCAGTACTTC. The V call is TRBV25-1, the J call TRBJ2-5; D unresolved. This CDR3 has 15 amino acids. Trimming pared 5 bases from V and 5 bases from J, leaving 18 bases between. Germline V gene lookup returns CDR1 MGHDK and CDR2 SYGVNS.

The chain uses TRBV30 and TRBJ2-7; a possible D gene is TRBD1 (5 bases). The CDR3 spans 15 residues. Germline lookup yields CDR1 GTSNPN and CDR2 SVGIG (reference sequence). Trimming removed 1 base at V and 2 bases at J, with 15 bases between. The CDR3 loop is CAWSEDMERPYEQYF. The CDR3 DNA reads as TGTGCCTGGAGTGAGGACATGGAGAGACCCTACGAGCAGTACTTC.

The chain couples TRBV7-2 to TRBJ2-7; no definite D call. V lost 4 bases, J lost 2 bases, and 12 bases lay in between. The CDR3 contains 14 residues. Germline CDR1 SGHTA, CDR2 FQGNSA. CDR3 nucleotide sequence: TGTGCCAGCAGCTATGAAGGCGGAGCCTACGAGCAGTACTTC. Amino acid sequence: CASSYEGGAYEQYF.

The chain recombines TRBV6-6 with TRBJ1-2; D ambiguous. Germline V gene sequence: CDR1 MNHNY, CDR2 SVGAGI (reference sequence). Trimming took off 7 bases at V and 4 bases at J, with 13 bases between the two ends. The CDR3 is made up of 13 amino acids. The DNA of the CDR3 is TGTGCCAGCACCCCAGTGAAACTCTATGGCTACACCTTC. Its protein product is CASTPVKLYGYTF.

The DNA for the CDR3 is TGCAGTGCTGGGGGGACAGATACGCAGTATTTT. Translation: CSAGGTDTQYF. The chain uses TRBV20-1 and TRBJ2-3; D may be TRBD2 (6 bases). From germline, CDR1 is DFQATT and CDR2 SNEGSKA (reference sequence). The CDR3 covers 11 residues. Trimming removed 5 bases at V and 3 bases at J, with 6 bases between.

The chain couples TRBV6-5 to TRBJ1-1; TRBD1 aligns across 9 bases. V shed 0 bases, J shed 7 bases, and the junction held 6 bases outside the gene matches. Looked up from germline, CDR1 is MNHEY and CDR2 is SVGAGI. This CDR3 is 15 amino acids long. The CDR3 here is CASSYSDRGPLEAFF. The CDR3 nucleotides read TGTGCCAGCAGTTACTCGGACAGGGGACCTCTTGAAGCTTTCTTT.

V usage is TRBV18 and J usage is TRBJ2-7, with a weak D call TRBD2 (6 bases). CDR1 and CDR2 (germline): KGHSH, LQKENI. V lost 3 bases and J lost 2, with 17 bases in between. The CDR3 extends over 16 amino acids. CDR3 protein: CASSPLGGTGAYEQYF. The CDR3 nucleotides read TGTGCCAGCTCACCCTTGGGCGGGACTGGAGCCTACGAGCAGTACTTC.